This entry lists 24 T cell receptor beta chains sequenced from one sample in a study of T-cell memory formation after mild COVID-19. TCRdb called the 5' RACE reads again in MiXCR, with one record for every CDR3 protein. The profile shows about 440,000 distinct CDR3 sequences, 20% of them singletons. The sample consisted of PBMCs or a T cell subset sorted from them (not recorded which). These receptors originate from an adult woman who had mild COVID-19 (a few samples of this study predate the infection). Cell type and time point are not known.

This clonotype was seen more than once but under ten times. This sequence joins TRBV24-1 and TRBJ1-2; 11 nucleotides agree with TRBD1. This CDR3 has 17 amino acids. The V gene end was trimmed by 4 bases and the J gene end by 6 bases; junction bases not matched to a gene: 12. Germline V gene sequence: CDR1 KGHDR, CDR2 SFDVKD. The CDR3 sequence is CATSESGTGGSRDGYTF. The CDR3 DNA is TGTGCCACCAGTGAGTCCGGGACAGGGGGTTCGAGAGATGGCTACACCTTC.

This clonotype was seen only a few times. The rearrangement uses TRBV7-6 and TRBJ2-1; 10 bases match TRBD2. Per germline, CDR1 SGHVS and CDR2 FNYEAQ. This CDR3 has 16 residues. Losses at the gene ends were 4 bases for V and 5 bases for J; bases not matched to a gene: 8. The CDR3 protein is CASSSLAGVTDNEQFF. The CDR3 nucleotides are TGTGCCAGCAGCTCTCTAGCGGGAGTTACCGACAATGAGCAGTTCTTC.

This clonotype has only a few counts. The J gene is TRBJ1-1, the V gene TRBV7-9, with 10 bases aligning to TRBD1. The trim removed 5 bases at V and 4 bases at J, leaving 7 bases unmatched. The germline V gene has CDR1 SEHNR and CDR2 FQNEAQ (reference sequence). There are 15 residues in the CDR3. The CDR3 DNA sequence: TGTGCCAGCAGCGACCTAGGGACAGGGGCCACTGAAGCTTTCTTT. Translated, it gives CASSDLGTGATEAFF. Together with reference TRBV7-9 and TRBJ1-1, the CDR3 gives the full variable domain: DTGVSQNPRHKITKRGQNVTFRCDPISEHNRLYWYRQTLGQGPEFLTYFQNEAQLEKSRLLSDRFSAERPKGSFSTLEIQRTEQGDSAMYLCASSDLGTGATEAFFGQGTRLTVV.

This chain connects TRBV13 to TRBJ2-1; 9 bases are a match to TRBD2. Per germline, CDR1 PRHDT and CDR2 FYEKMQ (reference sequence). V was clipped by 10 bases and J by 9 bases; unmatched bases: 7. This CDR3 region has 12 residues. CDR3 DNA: TGTGCCACCTATAGCGGGGGTGGTGAGCAGTTCTTC. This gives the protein CATYSGGGEQFF.

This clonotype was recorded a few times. Here the CDR3 reads CATGGGSGRRYGTDTQYF. The CDR3 nucleotides read TGCGCCACTGGAGGCGGGAGCGGGAGGCGCTATGGCACAGATACGCAGTATTTT. V usage is TRBV23-1 and J usage is TRBJ2-3; 9 positions match TRBD2. TRBV23-1 is an open reading frame whose function is uncertain. CDR3 size: 18 residues. V gave up 10 bases and J gave up 1 base; unmatched junction bases: 18.

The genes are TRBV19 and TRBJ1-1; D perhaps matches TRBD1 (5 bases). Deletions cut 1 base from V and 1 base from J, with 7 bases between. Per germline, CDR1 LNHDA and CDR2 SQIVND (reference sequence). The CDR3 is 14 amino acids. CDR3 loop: CASSIGQRNTEAFF. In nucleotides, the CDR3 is TGTGCCAGTAGTATAGGACAGCGGAACACTGAAGCTTTCTTT. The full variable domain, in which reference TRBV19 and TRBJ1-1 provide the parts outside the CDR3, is DGGITQSPKYLFRKEGQNVTLSCEQNLNHDAMYWYRQDPGQGLRLIYYSQIVNDFQKGDIAEGYSVSREKKESFPLTVTSAQKNPTAFYLCASSIGQRNTEAFFGQGTRLTVV.

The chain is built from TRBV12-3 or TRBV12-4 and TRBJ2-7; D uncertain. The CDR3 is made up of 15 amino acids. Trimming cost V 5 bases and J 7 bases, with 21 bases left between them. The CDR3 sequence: CASSMTVSSLEEQYF. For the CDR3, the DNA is TGTGCCAGCAGTATGACTGTGAGTTCCCTAGAGGAGCAGTACTTC.

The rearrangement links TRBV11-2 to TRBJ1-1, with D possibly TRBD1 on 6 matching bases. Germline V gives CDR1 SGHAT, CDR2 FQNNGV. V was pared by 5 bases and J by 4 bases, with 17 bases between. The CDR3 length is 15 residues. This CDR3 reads CASSHPQGRVTEAFF. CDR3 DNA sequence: TGTGCCAGCAGCCACCCGCAGGGGAGGGTCACTGAAGCTTTCTTT.

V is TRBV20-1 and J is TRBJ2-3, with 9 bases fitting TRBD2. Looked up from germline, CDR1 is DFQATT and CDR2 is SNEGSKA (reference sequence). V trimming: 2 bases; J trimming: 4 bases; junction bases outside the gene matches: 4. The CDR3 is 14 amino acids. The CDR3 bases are TGCAGTGCTAGATTACGCGGGAGGGCAGATACGCAGTATTTT. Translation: CSARLRGRADTQYF.

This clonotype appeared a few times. The CDR3 reads CSANIDRGIQGYTF. The CDR3 DNA reads TGCAGTGCTAACATAGACAGGGGGATCCAAGGCTACACCTTC. The V call is TRBV20-1, the J call TRBJ1-2; the match to TRBD1 covers 9 bases. Trimming removed 4 bases from V and 8 bases from J; junction bases left unmatched: 11. This CDR3 is 14 amino acids long. In germline, CDR1 is DFQATT, CDR2 SNEGSKA (reference sequence).

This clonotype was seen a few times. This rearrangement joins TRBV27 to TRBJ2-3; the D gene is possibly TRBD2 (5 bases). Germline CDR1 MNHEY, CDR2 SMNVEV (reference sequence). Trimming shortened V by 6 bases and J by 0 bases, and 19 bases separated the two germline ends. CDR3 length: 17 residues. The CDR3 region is CASSSGESTSSTDTQYF. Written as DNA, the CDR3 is TGTGCCAGCAGCTCCGGGGAGTCCACTTCTAGCACAGATACGCAGTATTTT.

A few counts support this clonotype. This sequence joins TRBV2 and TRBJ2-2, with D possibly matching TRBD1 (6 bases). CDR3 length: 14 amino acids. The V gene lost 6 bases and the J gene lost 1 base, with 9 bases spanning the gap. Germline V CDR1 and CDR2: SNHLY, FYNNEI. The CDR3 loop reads CASRATGNTGELFF. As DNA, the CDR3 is TGTGCCAGCAGGGCGACAGGGAACACCGGGGAGCTGTTTTTT. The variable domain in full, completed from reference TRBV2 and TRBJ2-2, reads EPEVTQTPSHQVTQMGQEVILRCVPISNHLYFYWYRQILGQKVEFLVSFYNNEISEKSEIFDDQFSVERPDGSNFTLKIRSTKLEDSAMYFCASRATGNTGELFFGEGSRLTVL.

CDR3 DNA: TGTGCCAGCGTACAGGAGAGGACTGAAGCTTTCTTT. Its protein is CASVQERTEAFF. V usage is TRBV18 and J usage is TRBJ1-1, with D possibly being TRBD1 (5 bases). The V end lost 8 bases, the J end lost 5 bases, and 12 bases lay between the germline ends. The germline V gene has CDR1 KGHSH and CDR2 LQKENI. The CDR3 spans 12 residues.

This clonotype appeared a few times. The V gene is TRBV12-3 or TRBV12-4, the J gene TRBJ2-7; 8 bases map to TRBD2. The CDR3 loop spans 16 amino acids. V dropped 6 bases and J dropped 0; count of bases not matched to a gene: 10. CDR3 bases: TGTGCCAGCAGCCCTCAACTAGCGGACCTCTCCTACGAGCAGTACTTC. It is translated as CASSPQLADLSYEQYF.

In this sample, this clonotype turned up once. CDR3 bases: TGTGCCATTCAAGAGAGCTCTGGGGCCAACGTCCTGACTTTC. Protein product: CAIQESSGANVLTF. The chain carries TRBV28 and TRBJ2-6; the D is unclear. This CDR3 is built from 14 residues. CDR1 and CDR2 (germline): MDHEN, SYDVKM. V was trimmed by 10 bases and J by 0 bases, leaving 10 bases between them.

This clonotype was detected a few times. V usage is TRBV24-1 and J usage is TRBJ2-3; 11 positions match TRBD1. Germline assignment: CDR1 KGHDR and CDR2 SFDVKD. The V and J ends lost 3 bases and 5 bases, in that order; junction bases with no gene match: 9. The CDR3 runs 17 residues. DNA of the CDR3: TGTGCCACCAGTGATCCTGGACAGGGGGCGCAAAGAGATACGCAGTATTTT. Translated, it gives CATSDPGQGAQRDTQYF.

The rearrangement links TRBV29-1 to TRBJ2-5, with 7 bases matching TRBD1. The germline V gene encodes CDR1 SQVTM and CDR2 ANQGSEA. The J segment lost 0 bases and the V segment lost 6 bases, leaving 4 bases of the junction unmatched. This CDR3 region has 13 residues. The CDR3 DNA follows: TGCAGCGTGACAGGGACGTACCAAGAGACCCAGTACTTC. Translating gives CSVTGTYQETQYF. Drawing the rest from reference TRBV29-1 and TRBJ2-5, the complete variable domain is SAVISQKPSRDICQRGTSLTIQCQVDSQVTMMFWYRQQPGQSLTLIATANQGSEATYESGFVIDKFPISRPNLTFSTLTVSNMSPEDSSIYLCSVTGTYQETQYFGPGTRLLVL.

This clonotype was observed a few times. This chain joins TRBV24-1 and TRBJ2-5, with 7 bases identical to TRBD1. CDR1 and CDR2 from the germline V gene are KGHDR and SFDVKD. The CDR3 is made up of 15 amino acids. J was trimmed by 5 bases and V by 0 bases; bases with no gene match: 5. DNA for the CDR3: TGTGCCACCAGTGATTTGCAGGCAGGGGGTGAGACCCAGTACTTC. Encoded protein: CATSDLQAGGETQYF.

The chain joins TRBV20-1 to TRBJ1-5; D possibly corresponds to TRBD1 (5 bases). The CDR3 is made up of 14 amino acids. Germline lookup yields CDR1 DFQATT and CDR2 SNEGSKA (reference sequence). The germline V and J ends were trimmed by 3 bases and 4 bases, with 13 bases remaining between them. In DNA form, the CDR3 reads TGCAGTGCTAGTCGGGGGGTTGGTAATCAGCCCCAGCATTTT. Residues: CSASRGVGNQPQHF.

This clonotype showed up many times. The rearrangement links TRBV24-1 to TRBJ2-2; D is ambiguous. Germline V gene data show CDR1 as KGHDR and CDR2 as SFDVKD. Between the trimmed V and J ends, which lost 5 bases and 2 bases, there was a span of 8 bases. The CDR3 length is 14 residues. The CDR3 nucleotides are TGTGCCACCAGTGGGTCCAGAAACACCGGGGAGCTGTTTTTT. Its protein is CATSGSRNTGELFF.

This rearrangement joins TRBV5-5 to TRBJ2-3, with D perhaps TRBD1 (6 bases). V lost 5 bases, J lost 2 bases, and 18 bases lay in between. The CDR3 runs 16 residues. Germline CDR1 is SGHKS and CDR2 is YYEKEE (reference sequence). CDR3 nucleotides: TGTGCCAGCAGACATATTTGGGACACCGACACAGATACGCAGTATTTT. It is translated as CASRHIWDTDTDTQYF.

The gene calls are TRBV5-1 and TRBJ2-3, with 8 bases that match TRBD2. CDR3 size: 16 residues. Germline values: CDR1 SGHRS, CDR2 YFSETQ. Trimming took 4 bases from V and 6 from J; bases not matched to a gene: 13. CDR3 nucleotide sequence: TGCGCCAGCAGCCCGAGCGGGAGCCAGCCCAGCGATACGCAGTATTTT. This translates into CASSPSGSQPSDTQYF. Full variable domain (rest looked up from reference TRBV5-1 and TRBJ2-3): KAGVTQTPRYLIKTRGQQVTLSCSPISGHRSVSWYQQTPGQGLQFLFEYFSETQRNKGNFPGRFSGRQFSNSRSEMNVSTLELGDSALYLCASSPSGSQPSDTQYFGPGTRLTVL.

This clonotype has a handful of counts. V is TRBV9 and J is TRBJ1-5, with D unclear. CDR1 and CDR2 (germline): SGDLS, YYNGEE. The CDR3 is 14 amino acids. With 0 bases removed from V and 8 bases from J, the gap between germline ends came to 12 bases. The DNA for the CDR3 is TGTGCCAGCAGCGTAGAGGGTCTCACAGAGCCCCAGCATTTT. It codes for CASSVEGLTEPQHF.

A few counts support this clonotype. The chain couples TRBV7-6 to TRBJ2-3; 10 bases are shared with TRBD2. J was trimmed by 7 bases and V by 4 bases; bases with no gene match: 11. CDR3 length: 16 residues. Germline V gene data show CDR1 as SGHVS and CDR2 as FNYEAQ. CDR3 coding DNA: TGTGCCAGCAGCTCATCTCTAGCGGGGGCCGGGCATACGCAGTATTTT. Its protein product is CASSSSLAGAGHTQYF.